The 24 T cell receptor beta chains in this list originate from one sample, sequenced in a study of blood T cell repertoires in COVID-19. Using immunoSEQ multiplex PCR, the repertoire was profiled, and TCRdb retains in-frame clones only, with some absent. In the table there are around 55,000 clones, over 75% of which are singletons. Source material: peripheral blood. The receptor set was obtained from a man aged 40-50 years with acute or convalescent COVID-19.

The J gene is TRBJ1-1, the V gene TRBV9; no firm D call. V lost 4 bases, J lost 1 base, and 14 bases lay in between. Germline lookup yields CDR1 SGDLS and CDR2 YYNGEE. The CDR3 contains 15 residues. CDR3 sequence: CASSTLGGGNTEAFF. The CDR3 coding sequence is TGTGCCAGCAGCACCTTAGGAGGAGGGAACACTGAAGCTTTCTTT.

The genes are TRBV6-5 and TRBJ1-2; 7 nucleotides match TRBD1. This CDR3 has 12 residues. CDR1 and CDR2 from the germline V gene are MNHEY and SVGAGI. Trimming took 7 bases from V and 4 from J; bases not matched to a gene: 3. CDR3 nucleotides: TGTGCCAGCATGGGGACAGCCTATGGCTACACCTTC. Translated, it gives CASMGTAYGYTF.

In its sample, this clone was seen once. This chain links TRBV6-2 or TRBV6-3 with TRBJ2-7; D is unclear. The CDR3 runs 12 residues. V was trimmed by 4 bases and J by 4 bases, leaving 8 bases between them. The germline gives CDR1 MNHEY, CDR2 SVGEGT. The CDR3 loop reads CASSSDTYEQYF. For the CDR3, the DNA is TGTGCCAGCAGTTCCGACACATACGAGCAGTACTTC.

The V gene is TRBV23-1, the J gene TRBJ2-7; 8 bases map to TRBD1. TRBV23-1 falls under the ORF class, with uncertain function. The V and J ends lost 0 bases and 6 bases, in that order; junction bases with no gene match: 4. The CDR3 extends over 14 amino acids. DNA of the CDR3: TGCGCCAGCAGTCAATCCGGGACAGGACTCGAGCAGTACTTC. Translating it yields CASSQSGTGLEQYF.

The V call is TRBV18, the J call TRBJ2-5; 15 bases align to TRBD2. Germline V gives CDR1 KGHSH, CDR2 LQKENI. V was pared by 3 bases and J by 0 bases, with 2 bases of the junction left unmatched. The CDR3 totals 17 residues. The CDR3 DNA reads TGTGCCAGCTCACCGGGGACTAGCGGGAGGAACCAAGAGACCCAGTACTTC. Protein product: CASSPGTSGRNQETQYF.

The J gene is TRBJ2-1, the V gene TRBV9; 7 bases align to TRBD2. J was trimmed by 7 bases and V by 3 bases; bases with no gene match: 4. Per germline, CDR1 SGDLS and CDR2 YYNGEE. This CDR3 is built from 13 residues. In DNA, the CDR3 is TGTGCCAGCAGCGACGGGACTATGAATGAGCAGTTCTTC. Its translation: CASSDGTMNEQFF.

This sequence joins TRBV7-3 and TRBJ2-2; tentatively, D is TRBD1 (7 bases). The CDR3 sequence is 17 residues long. CDR1 and CDR2 (germline): SGHTA, FQGTGA. With 3 bases removed from V and 2 bases from J, the gap between germline ends came to 16 bases. CDR3 region: CASSFSSGGGNTGELFF. The CDR3 DNA is TGTGCCAGCAGCTTCTCCTCAGGGGGAGGCAACACCGGGGAGCTGTTTTTT.

This sequence joins TRBV11-2 and TRBJ1-2; perhaps TRBD1 as D (6 bases). CDR3 size: 13 residues. The V gene lost 2 bases and the J gene lost 8 bases, with 12 bases spanning the gap. CDR1 and CDR2 from the germline V gene are SGHAT and FQNNGV. CDR3 bases: TGTGCCAGCAGCTTATTGACAGGCGAGGGCTACACCTTC. Translating gives CASSLLTGEGYTF.

The chain is built from TRBV4-1 and TRBJ2-7, with TRBD2 as a possible D gene (5 bases). CDR3 length: 15 residues. Trimming pared 1 base from V and 0 bases from J, leaving 10 bases between. Germline V CDR1 and CDR2: MGHRA, YSYEKL. The CDR3 is CASSQASGFSYEQYF. The CDR3 DNA sequence: TGCGCCAGCAGCCAAGCCTCGGGATTCTCCTACGAGCAGTACTTC.

This clone was counted a single time. The chain joins TRBV5-4 to TRBJ1-6; D perhaps matches TRBD1 (5 bases). The ends were cut back, 4 bases at V and 5 bases at J, with 13 bases in the middle. The CDR3 has 15 residues. Germline V lookup: CDR1 SGHNT, CDR2 YYREEE (reference sequence). The CDR3 loop reads CASSGGGGNNSPLHF. DNA for the CDR3: TGTGCCAGCAGCGGCGGGGGGGGGAATAATTCACCCCTCCACTTT.

The chain recombines TRBV25-1 with TRBJ1-4; TRBD1 agrees at 11 bases. The V gene end was trimmed by 6 bases and the J gene end by 7 bases; junction bases not matched to a gene: 7. In germline, CDR1 is MGHDK, CDR2 SYGVNS. The CDR3 sequence is 15 residues long. The CDR3 DNA reads as TGTGCCAGCAGCCACGGGACAGGGGGGGCTGAAAAACTGTTTTTT. Protein product: CASSHGTGGAEKLFF.

The V and J genes are TRBV25-1 and TRBJ1-4, with D maybe TRBD1 (6 bases). Germline loops: CDR1 MGHDK, CDR2 SYGVNS. CDR3 length equals 15 residues. V shed 4 bases and J shed 5 bases, with 14 bases lying between them. The CDR3 DNA reads TGTGCCAGCAGTGGGGACATGAGGGGGAATGAAAAACTGTTTTTT. Translated, it gives CASSGDMRGNEKLFF.

The chain couples TRBV4-1 to TRBJ2-7, with D perhaps matching TRBD2 (7 bases). Trimming took 0 bases from V and 6 from J, leaving 15 bases between them. The CDR3 totals 15 residues. Germline CDR1 and CDR2: MGHRA and YSYEKL. CDR3 nucleotide sequence: TGCGCCAGCAGCCAAGATCGGGGGGCCGCATCCGAGCAGTACTTC. The encoded protein is CASSQDRGAASEQYF.

In its sample, this clone was seen once. This chain connects TRBV25-1 to TRBJ2-7; 8 bases line up with TRBD1. J lost 3 bases, V lost 8 bases, and 9 bases had no gene match. The CDR3 totals 14 residues. CDR1 and CDR2 from the germline V gene are MGHDK and SYGVNS. The DNA for the CDR3 is TGTGCCAGCTCGTATTTCGGGACAGGCTACGAGCAGTACTTC. Its protein is CASSYFGTGYEQYF.

This clone has just one count. The V gene is TRBV5-1, the J gene TRBJ2-7; 7 bases line up with TRBD2. This CDR3 is 15 amino acids long. V lost 4 bases, J lost 2 bases, and 9 bases stayed unmatched. CDR1 and CDR2 from the germline V gene are SGHRS and YFSETQ. CDR3 in amino acids: CASSIGTRGAYEQYF. The DNA for the CDR3 is TGCGCCAGCAGCATCGGGACCCGGGGGGCCTACGAGCAGTACTTC.

Here the CDR3 DNA reads TGTGCCAGCAGCTTGGGAACTAGCGGGAGTAGAGATGAGCAGTTCTTC. Encoded protein: CASSLGTSGSRDEQFF. The rearrangement links TRBV5-8 to TRBJ2-1, with 11 bases fitting TRBD2. Germline values: CDR1 SGHTS, CDR2 YDEGEE. Unmatched junction bases numbered 7, after V lost 0 bases and J lost 8 bases. The CDR3 has 16 residues.

The rearrangement uses TRBV5-1 and TRBJ1-4; no reliable D call. CDR3 length equals 14 residues. CDR1 and CDR2 (germline): SGHRS, YFSETQ. Trimming pared 0 bases from V and 4 bases from J, leaving 7 bases between. The CDR3 region has the DNA TGCGCCAGCAGCTTGGCACAATATAATGAAAAACTGTTTTTT. Its protein product is CASSLAQYNEKLFF.

In DNA form, the CDR3 reads TGTGCCATCAGGGCCGGGAGGGAAGCTTTCTTT. Encoded protein: CAIRAGREAFF. This chain connects TRBV10-3 to TRBJ1-1; no definite D call. Germline V gene data show CDR1 as ENHRY and CDR2 as SYGVKD. Trimming removed 6 bases from V and 8 bases from J, with 10 bases in between. The CDR3 loop spans 11 amino acids.

V usage is TRBV27 and J usage is TRBJ2-7; 8 bases match TRBD1. This CDR3 region has 14 residues. Unmatched junction bases numbered 7, after V lost 6 bases and J lost 3 bases. CDR1 is MNHEY and CDR2 is SMNVEV in the germline V gene (reference sequence). This chain's CDR3 is CASSPGGPDYEQYF. CDR3 sequence (DNA): TGTGCCAGCAGCCCAGGGGGCCCCGACTACGAGCAGTACTTC.

The chain recombines TRBV6-1 with TRBJ1-5, with 7 positions matching TRBD1. CDR1 and CDR2 from the germline V gene are MNHNS and SASEGT. J gave up 4 bases and V 2 bases, and 5 bases lay outside the gene matches. The CDR3 totals 15 residues. CDR3 sequence: CASSERDRFNQPQHF. CDR3 nucleotides: TGTGCCAGCAGTGAACGGGACAGATTTAATCAGCCCCAGCATTTT.

The V call is TRBV11-1, the J call TRBJ2-6; D not resolved. The CDR3 consists of 15 residues. V was pared by 5 bases and J by 0 bases, with 8 bases between. From germline, CDR1 is SGHAT and CDR2 FQDESV (reference sequence). The CDR3, as DNA: TGTGCCAGCAGCCCTCCCGGCTCTGGGGCCAACGTCCTGACTTTC. Amino acids: CASSPPGSGANVLTF.

The rearrangement uses TRBV5-4 and TRBJ2-7, with a tentative D call TRBD1 (6 bases). Germline CDR1 SGHNT, CDR2 YYREEE (reference sequence). Trimming took off 4 bases at V and 6 bases at J, with 14 bases between the two ends. The CDR3 runs to 13 residues. CDR3 in amino acids: CASSLYRASEQYF. For the CDR3, the DNA is TGTGCCAGCAGCCTCTACAGGGCGTCCGAGCAGTACTTC.

This chain joins TRBV20-1 and TRBJ1-2; D uncertain. The germline CDR1 and CDR2 sequences are DFQATT and SNEGSKA (reference sequence). Trimming shortened V by 3 bases and J by 5 bases, and 7 bases separated the two germline ends. This CDR3 contains 11 residues. As DNA, the CDR3 is TGCAGTGCTAGTGGCACTTATGGCTACACCTTC. Its protein is CSASGTYGYTF.

This CDR3 reads CASSIQGGTSYEQYF. The DNA of the CDR3 is TGTGCCAGTAGTATCCAGGGTGGGACATCCTACGAGCAGTACTTC. V and J are TRBV19 and TRBJ2-7; possibly TRBD1 for D (6 bases). V lost 3 bases, J lost 1 base, and 13 bases lay in between. The CDR3 has 15 residues. CDR1 LNHDA and CDR2 SQIVND come from the germline V gene (reference sequence).